These 15 T cell receptor beta chains were all obtained from the same sample, sequenced in a study of shared clonotypes between healthy human individuals. Sequencing used immunoSEQ multiplex PCR; TCRdb keeps in-frame clones, though not all of them. The sample carries approximately 1,500,000 clones, approximately 96% recorded once. The sample taken for sequencing was naive CD4+ T cells sorted from blood. Subset meaning: CD45RA+ positively selected. These receptors all come from a young man in good health.

The J gene is TRBJ2-7, the V gene TRBV6-1, with D possibly being TRBD1 (6 bases). This CDR3 contains 14 residues. Germline values: CDR1 MNHNS, CDR2 SASEGT. V dropped 7 bases and J dropped 3 bases, with 16 bases sitting between them. The CDR3 reads CASKETGLFYEQYF. The CDR3 coding sequence is TGTGCCAGCAAAGAGACAGGACTTTTCTACGAGCAGTACTTC.

The chain has TRBV27 and TRBJ1-5, with a weak D call TRBD1 (5 bases). The germline V gene has CDR1 MNHEY and CDR2 SMNVEV (reference sequence). V dropped 0 bases and J dropped 6 bases, with 12 bases sitting between them. The CDR3 contains 15 residues. In DNA, the CDR3 is TGTGCCAGCAGTTTATCGGGGGGAGATAGTCAGCCCCAGCATTTT. Protein product: CASSLSGGDSQPQHF.

The chain is built from TRBV19 and TRBJ2-3; TRBD1 aligns across 10 bases. V dropped 3 bases and J dropped 14; count of bases not matched to a gene: 5. CDR1 and CDR2 (germline): LNHDA, SQIVND (reference sequence). This CDR3 contains 12 residues. CDR3 sequence: CASSIPGQGLYF. CDR3 bases: TGTGCCAGTAGTATTCCGGGACAGGGGTTGTATTTT.

The V and J genes are TRBV5-1 and TRBJ2-7, with D perhaps matching TRBD1 or TRBD2 (5 bases each). The V gene lost 3 bases and the J gene lost 0 bases, with 19 bases spanning the gap. The CDR3 runs to 17 residues. Germline V gives CDR1 SGHRS, CDR2 YFSETQ. CDR3 coding DNA: TGCGCCAGCAGCTGGGGAAGAACGGGGCCCAGCTCCTACGAGCAGTACTTC. Protein: CASSWGRTGPSSYEQYF.

This clone was observed once. The V and J genes are TRBV19 and TRBJ2-2; D unresolved. Trimming stripped 9 bases from V and 5 bases from J, with 4 bases between. Germline V CDR1 and CDR2: LNHDA, SQIVND (reference sequence). This CDR3 spans 10 amino acids. The CDR3 here is CASRTGELFF. The CDR3 DNA follows: TGTGCCAGCCGAACCGGGGAGCTGTTTTTT.

The CDR3: CASSSGQGSYNEQFF. The CDR3 region has the DNA TGTGCCAGCAGCTCGGGACAGGGCTCCTACAATGAGCAGTTCTTC. The V and J genes are TRBV7-3 and TRBJ2-1, with 9 bases lining up with TRBD1. V dropped 4 bases and J dropped 0; count of bases not matched to a gene: 1. The CDR3 is 15 residues long. Germline loops: CDR1 SGHTA, CDR2 FQGTGA.

This chain uses TRBV7-8 with TRBJ2-7; 7 positions match TRBD1. After removal of 5 bases from V and 0 bases from J, the junction contained 4 bases not matched to a gene. This CDR3 region has 14 residues. Germline V gene lookup returns CDR1 SGHVS and CDR2 FQNEAQ. CDR3 nucleotide sequence: TGTGCCAGCAGCACCCGGGACAGCTCCTACGAGCAGTACTTC. The encoded protein is CASSTRDSSYEQYF.

This chain's CDR3 is CASSTSGYYEQYF. CDR3 DNA: TGTGCCAGTAGTACTAGCGGTTACTACGAGCAGTACTTC. This chain uses TRBV19 with TRBJ2-7; 7 nucleotides align to TRBD2. This CDR3 has 13 residues. The germline V gene has CDR1 LNHDA and CDR2 SQIVND (reference sequence). Germline trimming cut 4 bases from V and 3 bases from J; bases unmatched to any gene: 3.

J is TRBJ2-6 and V is TRBV9; D gene uncertain. Trimming removed 4 bases at V and 0 bases at J, with 8 bases between. This CDR3 is 15 amino acids long. Germline lookup yields CDR1 SGDLS and CDR2 YYNGEE. As DNA, the CDR3 is TGTGCCAGCAGCCCCGTGGGCTCTGGGGCCAACGTCCTGACTTTC. This gives the protein CASSPVGSGANVLTF.

The chain combines TRBV4-3 with TRBJ2-1; D is undetermined. This CDR3 is 15 amino acids long. Trimming stripped 2 bases from V and 7 bases from J, with 15 bases between. The V gene's germline CDR1 is LGHNA and CDR2 YSLEER. CDR3 loop: CASSQSPARQNEQFF. In DNA form, the CDR3 reads TGCGCCAGCAGCCAATCCCCGGCTCGTCAAAATGAGCAGTTCTTC.

The V and J genes are TRBV10-3 and TRBJ2-2, with D possibly being TRBD1 (6 bases). V lost 6 bases and J 0 bases, leaving 14 bases between the germline ends. Germline lookup yields CDR1 ENHRY and CDR2 SYGVKD. This CDR3 is 16 amino acids long. CDR3 sequence (DNA): TGTGCCATCAGGGACAGAAGGGCGGCGAACACCGGGGAGCTGTTTTTT. It translates to CAIRDRRAANTGELFF.

V is TRBV5-5 and J is TRBJ2-7; tentatively, D is TRBD1 (6 bases). The CDR3 spans 15 residues. The germline CDR1 and CDR2 sequences are SGHKS and YYEKEE (reference sequence). The V and J ends lost 0 bases and 0 bases respectively, with 10 bases between them. The CDR3 protein is CASSLAGVSSYEQYF. The CDR3 bases are TGTGCCAGCAGCTTGGCAGGGGTCAGCTCCTACGAGCAGTACTTC.

The chain is built from TRBV27 and TRBJ2-7; 12 bases agree with TRBD2. The CDR3 is 14 amino acids. The germline V gene encodes CDR1 MNHEY and CDR2 SMNVEV (reference sequence). J gave up 5 bases and V 3 bases, and 2 bases lay outside the gene matches. The CDR3: CASSLTSGSHEQYF. CDR3 coding DNA: TGTGCCAGCAGTTTGACTAGCGGGAGCCACGAGCAGTACTTC.

V is TRBV10-2 and J is TRBJ1-3; D uncertain. The germline V and J ends were trimmed by 2 bases and 2 bases, with 10 bases remaining between them. Per germline, CDR1 WSHSY and CDR2 SAAADI. The CDR3 length is 15 residues. The CDR3: CASSEIGGPGNTIYF. The CDR3 bases are TGCGCCAGCAGTGAGATAGGCGGACCTGGAAACACCATATATTTT.

The chain joins TRBV7-2 to TRBJ1-1; no definite D call. Trimming took off 1 base at V and 11 bases at J, with 11 bases between the two ends. Germline CDR1 and CDR2: SGHTA and FQGNSA. This CDR3 spans 12 amino acids. CDR3 amino acids: CASSLDLEFAFF. In nucleotides, the CDR3 is TGTGCCAGCAGCTTAGATCTGGAGTTCGCTTTCTTT.